This T cell receptor beta chain appears in the sequencing data of a study of spatial heterogeneity in lung cancer. This clonotype has more than one count but fewer than ten. Antigen: not known. Regarding the study as a whole: Higher tumor mutation counts went along with higher counts of expanded intratumoral alpha and beta TCRs.

Time point described: sample taken at primary tumor resection. All TCR cDNA molecules were individually tagged with a unique molecular identifier. TCRdb reprocessed the 5' RACE reads via MiXCR and lists one record per CDR3 protein. The sample has about 24,000 distinct CDR3 sequences, roughly 10% seen once; the top ten hold roughly 7.7%. The sequence derives from a male donor with early-stage non-small cell lung cancer. The sequenced sample was lung tumor tissue, obtained at surgery.

CDR3 DNA: TGTGCCAGCAGCTCTAGCGGGGGGGCCTGGGAGACCCAGTACTTC. This encodes CASSSSGGAWETQYF. The chain uses TRBV7-6 and TRBJ2-5; 12 nucleotides align to TRBD2. The CDR3 totals 15 residues. With V trimmed by 4 bases and J by 5 bases, 5 bases remained unmatched. Germline CDR1 reads SGHVS; CDR2 reads FNYEAQ.